This T cell receptor beta chain was identified during a study of T-cell memory formation after mild COVID-19. One entry per CDR3 protein results from TCRdb running MiXCR on the 5' RACE reads. Here the sample spans 150,000 to 200,000 distinct CDR3 sequences, roughly 20% being singletons. Turning to this clonotype: Mismatch with germline at one junction end may stem from a read error.

The CDR3 loop spans 14 amino acids. Germline V gene lookup returns CDR1 SSHAT and CDR2 FNYEAQ (reference sequence). The sequence came from a man between 18 and 35 years old who had mild COVID-19 (a few samples of this study predate the infection). Cell type and time point are not known. The sequenced sample consisted of PBMCs or a T cell subset sorted from them (not recorded which). V is TRBV7-7 and J is TRBJ2-5; perhaps TRBD1 as D (6 bases). The CDR3 reads CASSLRSVGGTQYF. For the CDR3, the DNA is TGTGCTAGCAGCTTACGCTCGGTAGGGGGGACCCAGTACTTC.